These 24 T cell receptor beta chains were all obtained from the same sample, sequenced in a study of shared clonotypes between healthy human individuals. The method was immunoSEQ multiplex PCR; TCRdb's version includes in-frame clones alone and lacks a portion of them. Of 800,000 or so clones in the sample, about 96% were seen once. In the naive CD8 group, cells lacked CD45RO and were positively selected for CCR7, so terminally differentiated effector memory CD45RA+ cells were left out. Input material: naive CD8+ T cells sorted from blood. The receptor source for this set is a young man in good health.

This chain joins TRBV7-9 and TRBJ2-7; TRBD1 matches 11 bases. The CDR3 consists of 17 residues. V dropped 1 base and J dropped 4; count of bases not matched to a gene: 9. CDR1 SEHNR and CDR2 FQNEAQ come from the germline V gene (reference sequence). The CDR3 loop is CASSLVPGQGVSYEQYF. CDR3 nucleotide sequence: TGTGCCAGCAGCTTAGTCCCGGGACAGGGGGTTTCGTACGAGCAGTACTTC.

V is TRBV28 and J is TRBJ1-4; D is uncertain. The germline V and J ends were trimmed by 6 bases and 3 bases, with 17 bases remaining between them. CDR3 length equals 16 residues. The germline V gene encodes CDR1 MDHEN and CDR2 SYDVKM. CDR3 DNA: TGTGCCAGCAGACAGAGAGGTGGAGGAGCTAATGAAAAACTGTTTTTT. Its translation: CASRQRGGGANEKLFF.

This sequence joins TRBV6-5 and TRBJ1-2; 8 positions agree with TRBD1. Per germline, CDR1 MNHEY and CDR2 SVGAGI. J gave up 3 bases and V 2 bases, and 2 bases lay outside the gene matches. The CDR3 is 14 residues long. The CDR3 DNA follows: TGTGCCAGCAGTTACGGGACAGGAGACTATGGCTACACCTTC. Translation gives CASSYGTGDYGYTF.

The CDR3 region has the DNA TGTGCCAGCAGTGCGCCACGACCGGTTGGACTAGCGGGAGTCCCCGACCGCACAGATACGCAGTATTTT. Its translation is CASSAPRPVGLAGVPDRTDTQYF. V gene TRBV28 combines with J gene TRBJ2-3; 13 bases agree with TRBD2. This CDR3 region has 23 residues. The V and J ends lost 5 bases and 1 base, in that order; junction bases with no gene match: 24. Germline loops: CDR1 MDHEN, CDR2 SYDVKM.

This clone has a single count. Here the CDR3 DNA reads TGCGCCAGCAGCTTGGTTGGGACTAGCAACACCGGGGAGCTGTTTTTT. It specifies CASSLVGTSNTGELFF. The gene calls are TRBV5-1 and TRBJ2-2; 9 bases align to TRBD2. Per the germline V gene, CDR1 is SGHRS and CDR2 is YFSETQ. V was clipped by 0 bases and J by 2 bases; unmatched bases: 2. The CDR3 has 16 amino acids.

The chain joins TRBV19 to TRBJ1-2; D unclear. Trimming left V 6 bases short and J 5 bases short, with 16 bases between. The V gene's germline CDR1 is LNHDA and CDR2 SQIVND (reference sequence). The CDR3 loop spans 14 amino acids. The CDR3, as DNA: TGTGCCAGTAGACCCAGGCCAGCCCAATATGGCTACACCTTC. Amino acid sequence: CASRPRPAQYGYTF.

About this clone itself: This specimen includes other DNA sequences encoding the same CDR3. The DNA for the CDR3 is TGTGCCAGCAGTTTAGCAATGAACACTGAAGCTTTCTTT. Amino acid sequence: CASSLAMNTEAFF. This chain links TRBV27 with TRBJ1-1, with D uncertain. Germline CDR1 is MNHEY and CDR2 is SMNVEV (reference sequence). Trimming stripped 2 bases from V and 0 bases from J, with 4 bases between. CDR3 length: 13 amino acids.

V usage is TRBV11-2 and J usage is TRBJ2-5; the D is unclear. V gave up 5 bases and J gave up 3 bases, with 10 bases separating them. Germline V gene lookup returns CDR1 SGHAT and CDR2 FQNNGV. The CDR3 is made up of 13 amino acids. The CDR3 protein is CASSAVLEETQYF. The CDR3 region has the DNA TGTGCCAGCAGCGCCGTCTTGGAAGAGACCCAGTACTTC.

The chain couples TRBV20-1 to TRBJ1-2; D is unclear. CDR1 DFQATT and CDR2 SNEGSKA come from the germline V gene (reference sequence). The CDR3 totals 10 residues. The V and J ends lost 7 bases and 8 bases respectively, with 11 bases between them. This CDR3 is CSVKSRGYTF. Written as DNA, the CDR3 is TGCAGTGTCAAGTCCAGAGGCTACACCTTC.

The chain joins TRBV7-9 to TRBJ2-7; either TRBD1 or TRBD2 may fit D (5 bases each). Trimming stripped 3 bases from V and 8 bases from J, with 14 bases between. The CDR3 spans 13 residues. Germline V lookup: CDR1 SEHNR, CDR2 FQNEAQ (reference sequence). CDR3 sequence reads: CASSLLTPGQQYF. CDR3 coding DNA: TGTGCCAGCAGCTTGTTGACACCGGGACAGCAGTACTTC.

The chain employs TRBV28 and TRBJ1-2; 7 nucleotides agree with TRBD1. J gave up 7 bases and V 1 base, and 3 bases lay outside the gene matches. Germline CDR1 reads MDHEN; CDR2 reads SYDVKM. There are 13 residues in the CDR3. CDR3 region: CASSLSNRGGYTF. DNA of the CDR3: TGTGCCAGCAGTTTATCAAACAGGGGTGGCTACACCTTC.

This chain joins TRBV27 and TRBJ2-1; 9 positions match TRBD1. CDR3 size: 18 residues. After removal of 7 bases from V and 2 bases from J, the junction contained 15 bases not matched to a gene. CDR1 is MNHEY, CDR2 SMNVEV, per germline (reference sequence). The CDR3 region is CASKPDPSGTGPYNEQFF. CDR3 coding DNA: TGTGCCAGCAAACCGGACCCATCCGGGACAGGGCCCTACAATGAGCAGTTCTTC.

The chain couples TRBV9 to TRBJ1-2, with 9 bases identical to TRBD1. V trimming: 6 bases; J trimming: 4 bases; junction bases outside the gene matches: 4. The CDR3 is made up of 13 amino acids. Germline assignment: CDR1 SGDLS and CDR2 YYNGEE. The CDR3, as DNA: TGTGCCAGCACCCGACAGGGGGGCTATGGCTACACCTTC. It encodes CASTRQGGYGYTF. The full variable domain, rest sourced from reference TRBV9 and TRBJ1-2, is DSGVTQTPKHLITATGQRVTLRCSPRSGDLSVYWYQQSLDQGLQFLIQYYNGEERAKGNILERFSAQQFPDLHSELNLSSLELGDSALYFCASTRQGGYGYTFGSGTRLTVV.

This chain links TRBV4-1 with TRBJ1-5; 7 bases fit TRBD1. CDR1 is MGHRA and CDR2 is YSYEKL in the germline V gene. This CDR3 contains 15 residues. Trimming at V came to 5 bases and at J to 7 bases, leaving 11 bases not matched to a gene. The CDR3 nucleotides read TGCGCCAGCAGCAACAGACAGGGATTGCGCCAGCCCCAGCATTTT. It is translated as CASSNRQGLRQPQHF.

The chain uses TRBV30 and TRBJ2-1; D may be TRBD2 (5 bases). The length of the CDR3 is 15 residues. V was clipped by 4 bases and J by 5 bases, with 18 bases between them. In germline, CDR1 is GTSNPN, CDR2 SVGIG (reference sequence). CDR3 in amino acids: CAWNRVGGPHNEQFF. The DNA for the CDR3 is TGTGCCTGGAACCGGGTGGGCGGGCCCCACAATGAGCAGTTCTTC.

The chain has TRBV7-9 and TRBJ2-7, with 7 bases matching TRBD1. The length of the CDR3 is 13 residues. With 6 bases clipped from V and 5 bases from J, the junction kept 7 bases outside the gene matches. Per the germline V gene, CDR1 is SEHNR and CDR2 is FQNEAQ (reference sequence). The CDR3 coding sequence is TGTGCCAGCAGACGCACAGGGGCGGACGAGCAGTACTTC. This sequence encodes CASRRTGADEQYF.

The CDR3 reads CASSLVQGLNEKLFF. The DNA for the CDR3 is TGTGCCAGCAGTTTAGTACAGGGCCTGAATGAAAAACTGTTTTTT. V is TRBV27 and J is TRBJ1-4, with D tentatively TRBD1 (6 bases). The CDR3 runs 15 residues. V shed 2 bases and J shed 5 bases, with 12 bases lying between them. CDR1 is MNHEY and CDR2 is SMNVEV in the germline V gene (reference sequence).

The CDR3 region has the DNA TGCAGCGCTCGCGGGGGAAGCTCCTACGAGCAGTACTTC. Protein: CSARGGSSYEQYF. The genes are TRBV29-1 and TRBJ2-7; 7 nucleotides line up with TRBD2. V lost 7 bases, J lost 0 bases, and 6 bases stayed unmatched. Looked up from germline, CDR1 is SQVTM and CDR2 is ANQGSEA. The CDR3 consists of 13 residues.

The CDR3 nucleotides read TGCGCCAGCCGCCCGGGACTAGCGCTGTCAGATACGCAGTATTTT. It specifies CASRPGLALSDTQYF. The V gene is TRBV4-1, the J gene TRBJ2-3; TRBD2 matches at 10 bases. This CDR3 is 15 amino acids long. CDR1 and CDR2 from the germline V gene are MGHRA and YSYEKL. V lost 8 bases, J lost 4 bases, and 9 bases stayed unmatched.

The CDR3 sequence: CASSLGGGGEKLFF. CDR3 bases: TGTGCCAGCAGTTTAGGGGGCGGGGGCGAAAAACTGTTTTTT. V is TRBV27 and J is TRBJ1-4, with a possible D match to TRBD1 (6 bases). CDR1 and CDR2 (germline): MNHEY, SMNVEV (reference sequence). This CDR3 comprises 14 residues. Trimming cost V 2 bases and J 8 bases, with 12 bases left between them. Full variable domain (rest looked up from reference TRBV27 and TRBJ1-4): EAQVTQNPRYLITVTGKKLTVTCSQNMNHEYMSWYRQDPGLGLRQIYYSMNVEVTDKGDVPEGYKVSRKEKRNFPLILESPSPNQTSLYFCASSLGGGGEKLFFGSGTQLSVL.

About this clone: Other DNA sequences within the sample encode an identical CDR3. J is TRBJ2-7 and V is TRBV6-5, with TRBD1 matching 11 bases. Germline trimming cut 6 bases from V and 2 bases from J; bases unmatched to any gene: 6. In germline, CDR1 is MNHEY, CDR2 SVGAGI. This CDR3 region has 15 residues. The CDR3 nucleotides are TGTGCCAGCAGCTCACCGGGACAGGGGGCCTACGAGCAGTACTTC. Its protein is CASSSPGQGAYEQYF.

The chain employs TRBV7-2 and TRBJ2-1; D is perhaps TRBD1 (6 bases). The CDR3 sequence is 14 residues long. Trimming left V 10 bases short and J 5 bases short, with 18 bases between. CDR1 is SGHTA and CDR2 is FQGNSA in the germline V gene. CDR3 sequence (DNA): TGTGCCACTACACAGGGACCTTTTGACAATGAGCAGTTCTTC. Translating gives CATTQGPFDNEQFF.

The J gene is TRBJ2-1, the V gene TRBV28, with D hard to call. Looked up from germline, CDR1 is MDHEN and CDR2 is SYDVKM. CDR3 length: 15 residues. V lost 3 bases and J lost 0, with 9 bases in between. For the CDR3, the DNA is TGTGCCAGCAGTTTGAGCCTGAGCTCCTACAATGAGCAGTTCTTC. It codes for CASSLSLSSYNEQFF.

V gene TRBV29-1 combines with J gene TRBJ2-1; 7 bases fit TRBD2. The CDR3 is made up of 18 amino acids. V lost 2 bases, J lost 0 bases, and 13 bases stayed unmatched. Germline lookup yields CDR1 SQVTM and CDR2 ANQGSEA. The CDR3 spells CSVEPGTTAEYSYNEQFF. CDR3 coding DNA: TGCAGCGTTGAACCGGGGACTACGGCCGAGTACTCCTACAATGAGCAGTTCTTC.